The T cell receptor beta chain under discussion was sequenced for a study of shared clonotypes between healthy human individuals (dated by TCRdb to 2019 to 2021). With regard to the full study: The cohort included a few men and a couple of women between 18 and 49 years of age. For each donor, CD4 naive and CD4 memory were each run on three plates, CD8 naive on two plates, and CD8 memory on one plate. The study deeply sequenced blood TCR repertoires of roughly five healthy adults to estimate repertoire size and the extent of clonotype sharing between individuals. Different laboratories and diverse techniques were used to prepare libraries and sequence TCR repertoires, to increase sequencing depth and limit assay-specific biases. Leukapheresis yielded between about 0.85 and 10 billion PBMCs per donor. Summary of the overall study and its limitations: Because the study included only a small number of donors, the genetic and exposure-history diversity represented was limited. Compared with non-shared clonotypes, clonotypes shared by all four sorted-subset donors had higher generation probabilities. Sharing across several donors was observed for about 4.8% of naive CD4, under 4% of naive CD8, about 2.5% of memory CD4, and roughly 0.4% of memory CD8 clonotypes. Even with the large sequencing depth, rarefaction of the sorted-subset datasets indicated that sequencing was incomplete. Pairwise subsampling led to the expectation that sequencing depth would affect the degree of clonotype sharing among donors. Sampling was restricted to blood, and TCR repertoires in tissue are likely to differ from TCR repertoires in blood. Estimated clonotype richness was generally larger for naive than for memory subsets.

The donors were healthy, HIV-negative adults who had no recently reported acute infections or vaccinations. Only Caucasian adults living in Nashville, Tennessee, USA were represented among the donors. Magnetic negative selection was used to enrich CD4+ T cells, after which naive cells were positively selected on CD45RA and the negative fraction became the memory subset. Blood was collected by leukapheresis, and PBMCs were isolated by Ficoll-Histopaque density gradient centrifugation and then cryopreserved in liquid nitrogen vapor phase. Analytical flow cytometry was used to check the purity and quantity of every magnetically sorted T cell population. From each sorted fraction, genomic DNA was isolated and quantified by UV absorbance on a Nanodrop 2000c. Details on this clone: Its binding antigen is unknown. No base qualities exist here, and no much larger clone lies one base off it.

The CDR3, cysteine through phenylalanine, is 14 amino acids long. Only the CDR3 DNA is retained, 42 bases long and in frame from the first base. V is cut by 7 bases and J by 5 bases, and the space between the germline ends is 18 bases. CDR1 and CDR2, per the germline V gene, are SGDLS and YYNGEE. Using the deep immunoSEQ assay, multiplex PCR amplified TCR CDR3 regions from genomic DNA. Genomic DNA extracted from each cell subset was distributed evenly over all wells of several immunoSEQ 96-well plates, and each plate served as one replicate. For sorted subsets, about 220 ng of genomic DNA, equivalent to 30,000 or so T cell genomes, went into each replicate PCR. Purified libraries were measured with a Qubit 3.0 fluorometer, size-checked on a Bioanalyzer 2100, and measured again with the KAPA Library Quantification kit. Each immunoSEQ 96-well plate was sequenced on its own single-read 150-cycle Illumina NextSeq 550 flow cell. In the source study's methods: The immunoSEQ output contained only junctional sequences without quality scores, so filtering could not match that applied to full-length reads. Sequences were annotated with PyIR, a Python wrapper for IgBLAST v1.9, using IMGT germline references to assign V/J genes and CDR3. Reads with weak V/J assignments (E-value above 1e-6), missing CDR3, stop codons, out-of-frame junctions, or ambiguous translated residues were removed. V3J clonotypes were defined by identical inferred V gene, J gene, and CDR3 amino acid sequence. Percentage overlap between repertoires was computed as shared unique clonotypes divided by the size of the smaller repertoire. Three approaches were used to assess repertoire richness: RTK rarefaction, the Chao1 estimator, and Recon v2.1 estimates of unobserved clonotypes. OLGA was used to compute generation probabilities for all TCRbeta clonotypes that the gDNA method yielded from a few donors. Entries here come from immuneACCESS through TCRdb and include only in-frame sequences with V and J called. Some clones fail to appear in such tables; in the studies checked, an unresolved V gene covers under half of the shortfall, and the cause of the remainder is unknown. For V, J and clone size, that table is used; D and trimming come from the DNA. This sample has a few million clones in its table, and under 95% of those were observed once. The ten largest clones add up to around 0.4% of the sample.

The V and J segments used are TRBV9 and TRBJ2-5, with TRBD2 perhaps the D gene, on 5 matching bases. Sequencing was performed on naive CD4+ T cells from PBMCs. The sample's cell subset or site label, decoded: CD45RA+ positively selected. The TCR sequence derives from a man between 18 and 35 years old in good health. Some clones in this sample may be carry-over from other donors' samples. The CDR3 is CASGPGSSTETQYF. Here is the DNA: TGTGCCAGCGGCCCGGGATCGTCGACGGAGACCCAGTACTTC.